The 30 T cell receptor beta chains given below trace back to one sample, sequenced in a study of a mutant IDH1 vaccine in newly diagnosed glioma. Clones were read by immunoSEQ multiplex PCR, and TCRdb kept only the in-frame ones, dropping some. The sample lists under 150,000 clones, almost 90% occurring once. Documented time point: week 11, during vaccination. Vaccination comprised doses that each held 300 ug of mutant IDH1 20-mer peptide, plus topical imiquimod. These receptors lack a known antigen. Sequenced material: PBMCs, taken from a glioma patient whose treatment included an IDH1 peptide vaccine. The receptors were gathered from a woman aged 45-65 years with glioma.

As DNA, the CDR3 is TGTGCCAGTAGTATATGGTCCGGGAGGGCTTACAATGAGCAGTTCTTC. This codes for CASSIWSGRAYNEQFF. The rearrangement links TRBV19 to TRBJ2-1, with TRBD2 matching over 8 bases. Germline CDR1 is LNHDA and CDR2 is SQIVND (reference sequence). This CDR3 is 16 amino acids long. J lost 4 bases, V lost 2 bases, and 7 bases had no gene match.

J is TRBJ1-6 and V is TRBV27; D not resolved. Per germline, CDR1 MNHEY and CDR2 SMNVEV (reference sequence). CDR3 length: 12 residues. V lost 4 bases and J 7 bases, leaving 5 bases between the germline ends. CDR3 loop: CASSWENSPLHF. The CDR3 nucleotides are TGTGCCAGCAGTTGGGAAAATTCACCCCTCCACTTT.

This chain joins TRBV19 and TRBJ2-2; 10 positions agree with TRBD1. Unmatched junction bases numbered 11, after V lost 9 bases and J lost 7 bases. The CDR3 has 15 residues. Per germline, CDR1 LNHDA and CDR2 SQIVND (reference sequence). The CDR3 sequence: CASRRGTGVVGELFF. CDR3 nucleotide sequence: TGTGCCAGCCGGAGGGGGACAGGGGTCGTCGGGGAGCTGTTTTTT. The entire variable domain, with the rest obtained from reference TRBV19 and TRBJ2-2, is as follows: DGGITQSPKYLFRKEGQNVTLSCEQNLNHDAMYWYRQDPGQGLRLIYYSQIVNDFQKGDIAEGYSVSREKKESFPLTVTSAQKNPTAFYLCASRRGTGVVGELFFGEGSRLTVL.

The chain's CDR3 is CASSIREGLYEQYF. CDR3 sequence (DNA): TGTGCCAGCAGCATTCGGGAGGGCCTCTACGAGCAGTACTTC. This chain links TRBV7-9 with TRBJ2-7; 8 nucleotides agree with TRBD2. Germline V lookup: CDR1 SEHNR, CDR2 FQNEAQ (reference sequence). With 5 bases clipped from V and 3 bases from J, the junction kept 6 bases outside the gene matches. The CDR3 runs to 14 residues.

The chain carries TRBV11-2 and TRBJ2-7; 13 bases are a match to TRBD2. This CDR3 comprises 16 residues. The germline V gene encodes CDR1 SGHAT and CDR2 FQNNGV. V was pared by 3 bases and J by 5 bases, with 7 bases of the junction left unmatched. DNA for the CDR3: TGTGCCAGCAGCTTGGTCTATACTAGCGGGAGGGACGAGCAGTACTTC. The encoded protein is CASSLVYTSGRDEQYF.

The rearrangement joins TRBV6-6 to TRBJ2-2; 7 positions match TRBD2. The length of the CDR3 is 15 residues. CDR1 and CDR2 (germline): MNHNY, SVGAGI (reference sequence). Germline trimming cut 5 bases from V and 4 bases from J; bases unmatched to any gene: 7. CDR3: CASSPQGGATGELFF. The CDR3 DNA sequence: TGTGCCAGCAGTCCCCAGGGAGGGGCCACCGGGGAGCTGTTTTTT.

The chain combines TRBV27 with TRBJ1-1; D remains ambiguous. Germline CDR1 reads MNHEY; CDR2 reads SMNVEV (reference sequence). The CDR3 spans 15 residues. V was shortened by 3 bases and J by 0 bases, with 11 bases between the two germline ends. The CDR3 reads CASSFKRAVNTEAFF. In DNA, the CDR3 is TGTGCCAGCAGTTTTAAGCGCGCAGTGAACACTGAAGCTTTCTTT.

The V and J genes are TRBV11-1 and TRBJ2-1; possible D gene TRBD2, 5 bases. Germline CDR1 reads SGHAT; CDR2 reads FQDESV (reference sequence). CDR3 size: 14 residues. The germline V and J ends were trimmed by 5 bases and 1 base, with 9 bases remaining between them. The CDR3 coding sequence is TGTGCCAGCAGCCGGACTCAGTCCTACAATGAGCAGTTCTTC. This gives the protein CASSRTQSYNEQFF.

This clone was observed once. The junction shows a germline mismatch at one end, possibly a read error. In DNA form, the CDR3 reads TGTGCCAGCAGTTGGGCCGGCCGCTCTGGGGCCAACGTCCTGACTTTC. It specifies CASSWAGRSGANVLTF. V is TRBV10-3 and J is TRBJ2-6; D is unclear. This CDR3 is 16 amino acids long. Germline V gene data show CDR1 as ENHRY and CDR2 as SYGVKD.

The genes are TRBV2 and TRBJ1-1, with a possible D match to TRBD1 (6 bases). V lost 4 bases and J 2 bases, leaving 11 bases between the germline ends. Germline values: CDR1 SNHLY, CDR2 FYNNEI. The CDR3 is 14 residues long. The CDR3 DNA reads TGTGCCAGCAGTGGACACAGGGCCAACACTGAAGCTTTCTTT. Amino acids: CASSGHRANTEAFF.

The rearrangement uses TRBV30 and TRBJ2-5; D may be TRBD1 or TRBD2 (5 bases each). The DNA matches TRBJ2-7 better at its end, which makes the J call doubtful. The CDR3 runs 14 residues. CDR1 GTSNPN and CDR2 SVGIG come from the germline V gene (reference sequence). The CDR3 is CAWSVEGPTYEQYF. The DNA for the CDR3 is TGTGCCTGGAGTGTAGAGGGACCCACTTACGAGCAGTACTTC.

The chain joins TRBV28 to TRBJ1-2; 7 bases map to TRBD1. Germline CDR1 is MDHEN and CDR2 is SYDVKM. V gave up 4 bases and J gave up 7 bases; unmatched junction bases: 9. CDR3 size: 14 residues. The CDR3 region has the DNA TGTGCCAGCAGTTACGCGGACAGGAGAGCTGGCTACACCTTC. It codes for CASSYADRRAGYTF.

The chain joins TRBV7-9 to TRBJ2-5, with D tentatively TRBD2 (5 bases). Germline loops: CDR1 SEHNR, CDR2 FQNEAQ (reference sequence). CDR3 size: 15 residues. Trimming cost V 4 bases and J 2 bases, with 14 bases left between them. The chain's CDR3 is CASSWTRGIQETQYF. The CDR3 coding sequence is TGTGCCAGCAGCTGGACCCGGGGAATACAAGAGACCCAGTACTTC.

The CDR3 DNA is TGTGCCAGCAGCTTGGCCGGGGGAGGGAAGGGAAACACCATATATTTT. This sequence encodes CASSLAGGGKGNTIYF. The chain has TRBV5-6 and TRBJ1-3; D might be TRBD1 (5 bases). The germline V and J ends were trimmed by 0 bases and 4 bases, with 14 bases remaining between them. The CDR3 spans 16 residues. Germline loops: CDR1 SGHDT, CDR2 YYEEEE.

The V and J genes are TRBV5-6 and TRBJ2-1; 14 bases fit TRBD2. V lost 4 bases, J lost 5 bases, and 2 bases stayed unmatched. Germline V lookup: CDR1 SGHDT, CDR2 YYEEEE. The CDR3 covers 15 residues. CDR3 region: CASSGGLAGDNEQFF. CDR3 in DNA: TGTGCCAGCAGCGGGGGACTAGCGGGAGACAATGAGCAGTTCTTC.

The chain is built from TRBV9 and TRBJ2-2; a possible D gene is TRBD1 (6 bases). Germline values: CDR1 SGDLS, CDR2 YYNGEE. Trimming took 0 bases from V and 3 from J, leaving 6 bases between them. The CDR3 is 14 amino acids. CDR3 region: CASSVEGDTGELFF. The CDR3 bases are TGTGCCAGCAGCGTAGAGGGGGACACCGGGGAGCTGTTTTTT.

The V call is TRBV10-2, the J call TRBJ2-1; the D is unclear. The germline V gene has CDR1 WSHSY and CDR2 SAAADI. V was clipped by 6 bases and J by 2 bases, with 8 bases between them. CDR3 length: 13 amino acids. Here the CDR3 DNA reads TGCGCCAGCAGGGCTGACGCCTACAATGAGCAGTTCTTC. This codes for CASRADAYNEQFF.

The chain uses TRBV20-1 and TRBJ2-3; possibly TRBD2 for D (5 bases). Trimming took off 3 bases at V and 4 bases at J, with 5 bases between the two ends. CDR1 is DFQATT, CDR2 SNEGSKA, per germline (reference sequence). The CDR3 is 11 amino acids. The CDR3 sequence: CSASSADTQYF. The CDR3 DNA reads as TGCAGTGCTAGTAGCGCAGATACGCAGTATTTT.

This clone has only a few counts. The CDR3 bases are TGTGCCAGCAGCCAAGAAGGACTAAGGGGACCTGCAACTAATGAAAAACTGTTTTTT. It specifies CASSQEGLRGPATNEKLFF. J is TRBJ1-4 and V is TRBV4-2; D possibly corresponds to TRBD1 (5 bases). The CDR3 is made up of 19 amino acids. Trimming removed 0 bases from V and 0 bases from J, with 17 bases in between. Germline V gene sequence: CDR1 LGHNA, CDR2 YNFKEQ.

The chain carries TRBV2 and TRBJ2-7, with TRBD2 matching over 9 bases. The CDR3 has 14 amino acids. The junction had 6 bases not matched to a gene; V was cut back by 3 bases and J by 6 bases. Per the germline V gene, CDR1 is SNHLY and CDR2 is FYNNEI. The CDR3 DNA sequence: TGTGCCAGCAGTGATAGCGGGAGTGCTTCCGAGCAGTACTTC. Translation gives CASSDSGSASEQYF. The whole variable domain, remainder taken from reference TRBV2 and TRBJ2-7, is EPEVTQTPSHQVTQMGQEVILRCVPISNHLYFYWYRQILGQKVEFLVSFYNNEISEKSEIFDDQFSVERPDGSNFTLKIRSTKLEDSAMYFCASSDSGSASEQYFGPGTRLTVT.

The V and J genes are TRBV14 and TRBJ1-2; D remains unclear. Germline V lookup: CDR1 SGHDN, CDR2 FVKESK. The CDR3 length is 13 residues. The V gene lost 4 bases and the J gene lost 14 bases, with 20 bases spanning the gap. For the CDR3, the DNA is TGTGCCAGCAGCCCTGGACGGCACTCGGCTAGTACCTTC. Its protein is CASSPGRHSASTF.

The chain employs TRBV4-1 and TRBJ1-5; TRBD1 matches at 10 bases. Germline CDR1 reads MGHRA; CDR2 reads YSYEKL. J lost 7 bases, V lost 4 bases, and 7 bases had no gene match. This CDR3 is built from 15 residues. The CDR3 region has the DNA TGCGCCAGCAGCCGCGGGACAGGGGAGGAACAGCCCCAGCATTTT. This translates into CASSRGTGEEQPQHF.

The chain uses TRBV5-8 and TRBJ2-3, with no clear D. Trimming cost V 3 bases and J 1 base, with 12 bases left between them. Germline CDR1 and CDR2: SGHTS and YDEGEE. The CDR3 spans 15 residues. CDR3 in amino acids: CASSSYLAGTDTQYF. Written as DNA, the CDR3 is TGTGCCAGCAGCTCCTACCTCGCTGGCACAGATACGCAGTATTTT.

The chain couples TRBV5-1 to TRBJ2-1, with TRBD1 matching 10 bases. There are 15 residues in the CDR3. J lost 6 bases, V lost 4 bases, and 7 bases had no gene match. The germline CDR1 and CDR2 sequences are SGHRS and YFSETQ. This CDR3 reads CASSTGQGVSNEQFF. The CDR3 bases are TGCGCCAGCAGCACTGGACAGGGGGTAAGCAATGAGCAGTTCTTC.

V usage is TRBV7-9 and J usage is TRBJ1-4; D is undetermined. CDR1 is SEHNR, CDR2 FQNEAQ, per germline (reference sequence). Trimming stripped 0 bases from V and 4 bases from J, with 9 bases between. The CDR3 loop spans 15 amino acids. The chain's CDR3 is CASSLAAGSNEKLFF. Written as DNA, the CDR3 is TGTGCCAGCAGCTTAGCGGCGGGTAGTAATGAAAAACTGTTTTTT. Full variable domain (remainder filled in from reference TRBV7-9 and TRBJ1-4): DTGVSQNPRHKITKRGQNVTFRCDPISEHNRLYWYRQTLGQGPEFLTYFQNEAQLEKSRLLSDRFSAERPKGSFSTLEIQRTEQGDSAMYLCASSLAAGSNEKLFFGSGTQLSVL.

The rearrangement joins TRBV7-9 to TRBJ1-1, with D possibly TRBD1 on 6 matching bases. The germline CDR1 and CDR2 sequences are SEHNR and FQNEAQ (reference sequence). V lost 6 bases, J lost 4 bases, and 15 bases lay in between. The CDR3 runs 14 residues. The CDR3 DNA follows: TGTGCCAGCAGTCCACAGGGCGGAGGCACTGAAGCTTTCTTT. Translation gives CASSPQGGGTEAFF.

This chain's CDR3 is CASSPTSYHEQFF. The CDR3 nucleotides are TGTGCCAGCAGCCCGACTAGTTACCATGAGCAGTTCTTC. The chain has TRBV7-9 and TRBJ2-1; weak D call: TRBD2 (6 bases). This CDR3 is 13 amino acids long. Per germline, CDR1 SEHNR and CDR2 FQNEAQ (reference sequence). V was shortened by 5 bases and J by 8 bases, with 13 bases between the two germline ends.

The V call is TRBV4-1, the J call TRBJ2-2; 8 bases align to TRBD2. Unmatched junction bases numbered 7, after V lost 0 bases and J lost 4 bases. Germline V gene data show CDR1 as MGHRA and CDR2 as YSYEKL. CDR3 length: 17 residues. In DNA, the CDR3 is TGCGCCAGCAGCCAAGAGACGAACGGGAGGGGCACCGGGGAGCTGTTTTTT. Protein product: CASSQETNGRGTGELFF.

The chain has TRBV5-1 and TRBJ1-2; D is unresolved. V lost 0 bases to trimming and J lost 2 bases, with 8 bases between them. The germline gives CDR1 SGHRS, CDR2 YFSETQ. This CDR3 is built from 14 residues. CDR3 residues: CASSLVPQNYGYTF. Here the CDR3 DNA reads TGCGCCAGCAGCTTGGTCCCGCAGAACTATGGCTACACCTTC.

J is TRBJ2-3 and V is TRBV7-8, with 10 nucleotides matching TRBD2. This CDR3 region has 18 residues. CDR1 and CDR2 (germline): SGHVS, FQNEAQ. V shed 7 bases, J shed 6 bases, and the junction held 19 bases outside the gene matches. Written as DNA, the CDR3 is TGTGCCAGCATCCGTAACCAACCGGGACTAGCGATTCGGGATACGCAGTATTTT. Translating it yields CASIRNQPGLAIRDTQYF.